The next 20 T cell receptor beta chains were all read from a single sample in a study of cytotoxic CD8 clonotypes in ibrutinib-treated CLL. Produced via immunoSEQ multiplex PCR; TCRdb's table is partial and in-frame only. This sample has 250,000 to 350,000 clones; approximately 79% occur once, and the top ten carry about 5.3%. Sequencing was performed on PBMCs, taken at disease progression, from a patient treated with ibrutinib. The receptors come from a human donor with chronic lymphocytic leukemia.

This chain links TRBV28 with TRBJ2-7, with a weak D call TRBD1 (5 bases). The CDR3 has 14 amino acids. Trimming stripped 6 bases from V and 0 bases from J, with 12 bases between. From germline, CDR1 is MDHEN and CDR2 SYDVKM. The CDR3 loop is CASSHIRDSYEQYF. In DNA form, the CDR3 reads TGTGCCAGCAGCCATATCAGGGACTCCTACGAGCAGTACTTC.

The rearrangement uses TRBV10-1 and TRBJ2-7; 7 bases are shared with TRBD2. This CDR3 is built from 13 residues. Germline assignment: CDR1 WNHNN and CDR2 SYGVQD (reference sequence). The J segment lost 0 bases and the V segment lost 9 bases, leaving 5 bases of the junction unmatched. The CDR3 DNA sequence: TGCGCCAGATGGACTAGTTCCTCCTACGAGCAGTACTTC. Its translation is CARWTSSSYEQYF.

This clone was recorded only once. CDR3 DNA sequence: TGCAGCGTCCAGACAGGGGGCGGGGATACGCAGTATTTT. It is translated as CSVQTGGGDTQYF. The rearrangement links TRBV29-1 to TRBJ2-3; 10 nucleotides match TRBD1. V was clipped by 6 bases and J by 6 bases; unmatched bases: 6. This CDR3 has 13 residues. Germline V gene sequence: CDR1 SQVTM, CDR2 ANQGSEA.

This clone was seen a handful of times. The CDR3 sequence: CASSLVQGNQPQHF. CDR3 DNA sequence: TGTGCCAGCAGTTTGGTTCAGGGCAATCAGCCCCAGCATTTT. The V call is TRBV27, the J call TRBJ1-5; D not certain. V lost 3 bases and J lost 2, with 8 bases in between. This CDR3 has 14 residues. From germline, CDR1 is MNHEY and CDR2 SMNVEV (reference sequence).

This rearrangement joins TRBV5-8 to TRBJ2-7; D possibly uses TRBD1 or TRBD2 (5 bases each). Germline V CDR1 and CDR2: SGHTS, YDEGEE. Trimming took off 0 bases at V and 5 bases at J, with 18 bases between the two ends. This CDR3 comprises 16 residues. CDR3 sequence (DNA): TGTGCCAGCAGCTTGGGAGCACTCATCCGGGGCGACGAGCAGTACTTC. Translated: CASSLGALIRGDEQYF.

This sequence joins TRBV6-5 and TRBJ1-2; 8 nucleotides line up with TRBD1. V dropped 7 bases and J dropped 6; count of bases not matched to a gene: 7. The CDR3 runs to 13 residues. The germline CDR1 and CDR2 sequences are MNHEY and SVGAGI. CDR3 sequence: CASKTPTGDGYTF. Written as DNA, the CDR3 is TGTGCCAGCAAAACCCCGACAGGGGATGGCTACACCTTC.

V usage is TRBV29-1 and J usage is TRBJ2-1, with D perhaps matching TRBD1 (5 bases). Germline V gene sequence: CDR1 SQVTM, CDR2 ANQGSEA. The ends were cut back, 4 bases at V and 8 bases at J, with 21 bases in the middle. The CDR3 is 15 residues long. The CDR3 DNA is TGCAGCGTTGGCTTGGGGCAGACGCTTTTATATGAGCAGTTCTTC. Its protein is CSVGLGQTLLYEQFF.

This clone was observed a single time. The rearrangement joins TRBV25-1 to TRBJ1-4, with TRBD1 matching over 7 bases. Germline values: CDR1 MGHDK, CDR2 SYGVNS. V lost 6 bases to trimming and J lost 4 bases; unmatched junction nucleotides: 8. The CDR3 extends over 15 amino acids. The CDR3 DNA reads as TGTGCCAGCAGCCTCGGAGGGGGCGGTAATGAAAAACTGTTTTTT. Translated: CASSLGGGGNEKLFF.

This chain links TRBV6-5 with TRBJ1-3, with a weak D call TRBD1 (5 bases). Germline-derived CDR1 and CDR2 are MNHEY and SVGAGI. The V end lost 4 bases, the J end lost 4 bases, and 8 bases lay between the germline ends. This CDR3 contains 13 residues. Written as DNA, the CDR3 is TGTGCCAGCAGTTCGGGACGGGGAAACACCATATATTTT. This gives the protein CASSSGRGNTIYF.

This chain links TRBV6-5 with TRBJ1-2, with a weak D call TRBD1 (6 bases). Per the germline V gene, CDR1 is MNHEY and CDR2 is SVGAGI. V lost 0 bases and J lost 3, with 14 bases in between. The CDR3 covers 16 residues. The CDR3 region has the DNA TGTGCCAGCAGTTACTCGGGTCGGGGGGCGGACTATGGCTACACCTTC. Translating gives CASSYSGRGADYGYTF.

The V and J genes are TRBV9 and TRBJ2-1, with a possible D match to TRBD2 (5 bases). This CDR3 is 14 amino acids long. Germline V gene lookup returns CDR1 SGDLS and CDR2 YYNGEE. Trimming took off 6 bases at V and 2 bases at J, with 12 bases between the two ends. CDR3 nucleotides: TGTGCCAGCACCCCCCGACTAACCTACAATGAGCAGTTCTTC. Translating gives CASTPRLTYNEQFF. The full variable domain, its missing parts supplied by reference TRBV9 and TRBJ2-1, is DSGVTQTPKHLITATGQRVTLRCSPRSGDLSVYWYQQSLDQGLQFLIQYYNGEERAKGNILERFSAQQFPDLHSELNLSSLELGDSALYFCASTPRLTYNEQFFGPGTRLTVL.

This clone occurred a few times. The genes are TRBV10-1 and TRBJ1-2, with D hard to call. V shed 5 bases and J shed 2 bases, with 9 bases lying between them. CDR3 length equals 13 residues. Germline CDR1 WNHNN, CDR2 SYGVQD (reference sequence). The CDR3 is CASSPNTNYGYTF. The CDR3 coding sequence is TGCGCCAGCAGTCCGAATACAAACTATGGCTACACCTTC.

The rearrangement uses TRBV5-4 and TRBJ2-5; D is unresolved. V gave up 1 base and J gave up 1 base, with 5 bases separating them. Germline loops: CDR1 SGHNT, CDR2 YYREEE (reference sequence). The length of the CDR3 is 13 residues. The CDR3 DNA sequence: TGTGCCAGCAGCTTGTACTTCCAAGAGACCCAGTACTTC. It is translated as CASSLYFQETQYF.

V usage is TRBV19 and J usage is TRBJ2-7; 7 bases line up with TRBD1. V dropped 6 bases and J dropped 0; count of bases not matched to a gene: 5. Germline V gene data show CDR1 as LNHDA and CDR2 as SQIVND (reference sequence). The CDR3 extends over 14 amino acids. The CDR3 coding sequence is TGTGCCAGTAGATCCAGGGGGACCTCCTACGAGCAGTACTTC. Translated: CASRSRGTSYEQYF.

The genes are TRBV9 and TRBJ2-1, with 12 bases fitting TRBD2. The V segment lost 3 bases and the J segment 7 bases; nucleotides outside the gene matches: 5. Germline CDR1 and CDR2: SGDLS and YYNGEE. There are 15 residues in the CDR3. In DNA form, the CDR3 reads TGTGCCAGCAGCGCTACTAGCGGGGGGAGGAATGAGCAGTTCTTC. This translates into CASSATSGGRNEQFF.

Written as DNA, the CDR3 is TGTGCCAGCAGCTTTCGACAGGGCACAGATACGCAGTATTTT. It specifies CASSFRQGTDTQYF. The gene calls are TRBV7-8 and TRBJ2-3, with a possible D match to TRBD1 (6 bases). Trimming took 3 bases from V and 1 from J, leaving 8 bases between them. There are 14 residues in the CDR3. Looked up from germline, CDR1 is SGHVS and CDR2 is FQNEAQ.

The CDR3 nucleotides read TGTGCCAGCAGCTTAGGCAGGGGTAATGAGCAGTTCTTC. It translates to CASSLGRGNEQFF. This sequence joins TRBV11-2 and TRBJ2-1; maybe TRBD1 (6 bases). Trimming removed 1 base from V and 7 bases from J, with 8 bases in between. Per the germline V gene, CDR1 is SGHAT and CDR2 is FQNNGV. The CDR3 is 13 residues long.

There are a few counts of this clone. The chain couples TRBV25-1 to TRBJ2-7, with D tentatively TRBD2 (6 bases). V lost 9 bases and J lost 1, with 7 bases in between. In germline, CDR1 is MGHDK, CDR2 SYGVNS. The CDR3 is 11 residues long. CDR3 region: CASGTSYEQYF. CDR3 nucleotides: TGTGCCAGTGGGACTTCCTACGAGCAGTACTTC.

The V gene is TRBV5-1, the J gene TRBJ1-1; D is undetermined. CDR3 size: 13 residues. Trimming pared 10 bases from V and 4 bases from J, leaving 17 bases between. CDR1 is SGHRS, CDR2 YFSETQ, per germline. The CDR3 nucleotides are TGCGCCTCCAAAGGGAATACGGGCACTGAAGCTTTCTTT. Its protein product is CASKGNTGTEAFF.

The chain links TRBV9 to TRBJ1-1; no firm D call. Trimming took off 3 bases at V and 5 bases at J, with 17 bases between the two ends. This CDR3 has 15 residues. Germline V gene lookup returns CDR1 SGDLS and CDR2 YYNGEE. CDR3 nucleotides: TGTGCCAGCAGCGCCGCCAAACCGCTAGGGACTGAAGCTTTCTTT. It translates to CASSAAKPLGTEAFF.